The sequence of this T cell receptor beta chain was determined in a study of T cells after yellow fever vaccination. Study findings and constraints: Clones from primary vaccination mostly reappeared after the booster (less than 98% CD4, approximately 91% CD8).

Many counts were recorded for this clonotype. Its antigen is not identified. The authors made TCR cDNA by 5'RACE template switching, adding a universal primer site and UMIs. TCRdb reanalysed the 5' RACE reads using MiXCR and keeps one entry per CDR3 protein. The sample shows 90,000 to 130,000 distinct CDR3 sequences, roughly 8.4% of them seen only once. Unmatched junction bases numbered 13, after V lost 4 bases and J lost 2 bases. The CDR3 contains 17 residues. The germline CDR1 and CDR2 sequences are SGDLS and YYNGEE. The sequencing used CD8+ T cells sorted from PBMCs, collected 45 days after the yellow fever booster vaccination. This chain uses TRBV9 with TRBJ2-3; 7 nucleotides agree with TRBD2. This receptor was identified in a man aged 25 to 45 who received the YFV17D yellow fever vaccine. The CDR3 DNA reads as TGTGCCAGCAGCCCCCGGGGAGGGGTTCGACTCACAGATACGCAGTATTTT. It specifies CASSPRGGVRLTDTQYF.